What follows describes a single TCR beta chain. This record comes from a study of shared clonotypes between healthy human individuals. Authors' processing steps: Because ImmunoSEQ provided only junction sequences with no quality scores, the filtering differed. The assay was immunoSEQ multiplex PCR, and TCRdb's table has in-frame clones only and misses some. V and J calls and clone size are copied from that table; D and trimming were computed from the DNA. The sample gives approximately 530,000 clones, around 95% of which show up once; about 0.06% is in the top ten. Trimming removed 1 base from V and 0 bases from J, with 13 bases in between. Germline CDR1 is MGHDK and CDR2 is SYGVNS. This CDR3 region has 16 residues.

Input material: naive CD4+ T cells sorted from blood. Sample subset: CD45RA+ positively selected. The chain is built from TRBV25-1 and TRBJ2-7, with D tentatively TRBD1 (5 bases). The TCR originated in a woman aged 25 to 39 in good health. The chain's CDR3 is CASSEFWGASSYEQYF. The CDR3 coding sequence is TGTGCCAGCAGTGAATTTTGGGGCGCTAGCTCCTACGAGCAGTACTTC.